This T cell receptor beta chain was observed in a study of shared clonotypes between healthy human individuals. General observations from the study: Sharing across four donors was seen in 4% to 6.5% of naive CD4 clonotypes.

CDR1 MNHEY and CDR2 SVGAGI come from the germline V gene. V shed 2 bases, J shed 7 bases, and the junction held 6 bases outside the gene matches. The CDR3 consists of 14 residues. Regarding this clone: Its antigen is unidentified.

Roughly 200 ng DNA, about 28,000 T cell genomes, went into each sorted-subset replicate PCR. Assay: immunoSEQ multiplex PCR; the TCRdb copy retains only in-frame clones and omits some. The sample includes a few million clones, approximately 92% of them seen just once. The source of this sequence is a man younger than 35 in good health. The sample taken for sequencing was naive CD4+ T cells sorted from blood. The sample's subset: CD45RA+ positively selected. This sequence joins TRBV6-5 and TRBJ1-1; 8 bases match TRBD1. CDR3 region: CASSYIQGAVEAFF. CDR3 DNA: TGTGCCAGCAGTTACATCCAGGGGGCGGTTGAAGCTTTCTTT.